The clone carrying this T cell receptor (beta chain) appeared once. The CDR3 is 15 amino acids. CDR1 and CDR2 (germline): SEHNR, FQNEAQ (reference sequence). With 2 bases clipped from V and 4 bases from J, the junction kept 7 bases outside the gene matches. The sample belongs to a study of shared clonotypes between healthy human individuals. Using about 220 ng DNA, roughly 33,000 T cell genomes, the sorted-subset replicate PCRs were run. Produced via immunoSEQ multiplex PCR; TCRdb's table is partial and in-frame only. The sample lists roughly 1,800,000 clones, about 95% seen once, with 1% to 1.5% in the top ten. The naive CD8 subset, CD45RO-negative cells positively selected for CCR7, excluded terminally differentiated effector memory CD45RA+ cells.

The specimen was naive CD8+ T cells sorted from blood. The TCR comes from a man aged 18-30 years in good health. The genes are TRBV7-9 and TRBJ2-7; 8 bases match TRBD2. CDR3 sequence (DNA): TGTGCCAGCAGCTTACAACTAGCGGAAGATTACGAGCAGTACTTC. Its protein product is CASSLQLAEDYEQYF.